These 10 T cell receptor beta chains originate from one sample sequenced in a study of CD8 T cells in Susac syndrome. Reverse transcription of about 0.5 to 1 ug RNA was carried out with random hexamers. A single record per CDR3 protein comes from TCRdb applying MiXCR to the immunoSEQ multiplex PCR reads. The sample carries 250,000 to 350,000 distinct CDR3 sequences, more than 75% recorded once. Sequencing was carried out using CD8+ T cells from PBMCs. These receptors all stem from a human donor with multiple sclerosis.

The genes are TRBV19 and TRBJ2-2, with D tentatively TRBD1 (5 bases). CDR3 size: 16 residues. V was trimmed by 6 bases and J by 0 bases, leaving 14 bases between them. CDR1 is LNHDA, CDR2 SQIVND, per germline (reference sequence). CDR3 DNA: TGTGCCAGTAGGGTGTGGGCAGGGCCGAACACCGGGGAGCTGTTTTTT. This gives the protein CASRVWAGPNTGELFF.

The J gene is TRBJ2-6, the V gene TRBV29-1; D may be TRBD2 (6 bases). The CDR3 has 16 residues. Trimming removed 6 bases at V and 0 bases at J, with 15 bases between. CDR1 is SQVTM and CDR2 is ANQGSEA in the germline V gene. CDR3 in DNA: TGCAGCGTCCTGTGGGAGGCAAGCTCTGGGGCCAACGTCCTGACTTTC. Amino acid sequence: CSVLWEASSGANVLTF.

V is TRBV11-2 and J is TRBJ2-7; 10 nucleotides agree with TRBD1. J was trimmed by 4 bases and V by 4 bases; bases with no gene match: 13. Per the germline V gene, CDR1 is SGHAT and CDR2 is FQNNGV. This CDR3 is built from 17 residues. CDR3 in DNA: TGTGCCAGCAGCTCAACGACAGGGGGCTCCCATACGTACGAGCAGTACTTC. This encodes CASSSTTGGSHTYEQYF.

The chain is built from TRBV7-9 and TRBJ2-7, with 10 nucleotides matching TRBD2. The germline V gene encodes CDR1 SEHNR and CDR2 FQNEAQ (reference sequence). The CDR3 totals 15 residues. V trimming: 5 bases; J trimming: 4 bases; junction bases outside the gene matches: 8. The CDR3 DNA reads as TGTGCCAGCAGCAACGAACGGACTAGCGGTTACGAGCAGTACTTC. This gives the protein CASSNERTSGYEQYF.

The chain links TRBV19 to TRBJ1-1; no reliable D call. The CDR3 loop spans 16 amino acids. V lost 5 bases to trimming and J lost 0 bases, with 16 bases between them. Germline-derived CDR1 and CDR2 are LNHDA and SQIVND (reference sequence). The DNA of the CDR3 is TGTGCCAGTAGTCGGGGTGGGCAACAGATGAACACTGAAGCTTTCTTT. Protein sequence: CASSRGGQQMNTEAFF.

V and J are TRBV2 and TRBJ2-1; weak D call: TRBD2 (6 bases). CDR3 length equals 12 residues. Trimming pared 3 bases from V and 7 bases from J, leaving 7 bases between. The germline CDR1 and CDR2 sequences are SNHLY and FYNNEI. CDR3 DNA sequence: TGTGCCAGCAGTGATGGGGGGAATGAGCAGTTCTTC. This codes for CASSDGGNEQFF. The complete variable domain, with remaining parts taken from reference TRBV2 and TRBJ2-1, reads EPEVTQTPSHQVTQMGQEVILRCVPISNHLYFYWYRQILGQKVEFLVSFYNNEISEKSEIFDDQFSVERPDGSNFTLKIRSTKLEDSAMYFCASSDGGNEQFFGPGTRLTVL.

The CDR3 here is CASSAAAGGPYEQYF. In nucleotides, the CDR3 is TGCGCCAGCAGCGCAGCGGCGGGAGGGCCCTACGAGCAGTACTTC. V gene TRBV5-1 combines with J gene TRBJ2-7, with 9 bases identical to TRBD2. Germline-derived CDR1 and CDR2 are SGHRS and YFSETQ. This CDR3 has 15 amino acids. Germline trimming cut 4 bases from V and 2 bases from J; bases unmatched to any gene: 7.

The V and J genes are TRBV9 and TRBJ2-3; D gene unclear. The CDR3 consists of 13 residues. The V gene lost 3 bases and the J gene lost 2 bases, with 7 bases spanning the gap. CDR1 and CDR2 (germline): SGDLS, YYNGEE. The DNA of the CDR3 is TGTGCCAGCAGCGGGACCCTCACAGATACGCAGTATTTT. This gives the protein CASSGTLTDTQYF. Using reference TRBV9 and TRBJ2-3 for the parts outside the CDR3, the full variable domain is DSGVTQTPKHLITATGQRVTLRCSPRSGDLSVYWYQQSLDQGLQFLIQYYNGEERAKGNILERFSAQQFPDLHSELNLSSLELGDSALYFCASSGTLTDTQYFGPGTRLTVL.

The rearrangement links TRBV28 to TRBJ1-1, with a possible D match to TRBD1 (5 bases). V was cut by 9 bases and J by 8 bases, with 10 bases left in between. Germline V CDR1 and CDR2: MDHEN, SYDVKM. This CDR3 has 10 residues. CDR3 nucleotides: TGTGCCAGAGGGACGGTAGAAGCTTTCTTT. Translation: CARGTVEAFF.

The chain has TRBV11-1 and TRBJ2-3; TRBD1 matches 9 bases. V trimming: 4 bases; J trimming: 2 bases; junction bases outside the gene matches: 4. The germline CDR1 and CDR2 sequences are SGHAT and FQDESV (reference sequence). The CDR3 is made up of 15 amino acids. DNA for the CDR3: TGTGCCAGCAGCTCTCGGGACAGGGCCACAGATACGCAGTATTTT. Protein product: CASSSRDRATDTQYF. The complete variable domain, with remaining parts taken from reference TRBV11-1 and TRBJ2-3, reads EAEVAQSPRYKITEKSQAVAFWCDPISGHATLYWYRQILGQGPELLVQFQDESVVDDSQLPKDRFSAERLKGVDSTLKIQPAELGDSAMYLCASSSRDRATDTQYFGPGTRLTVL.